Listed below are T cell receptor beta chains from one sample, sequenced in a study of T-cell reconstitution after alpha-beta-depleted transplantation in children. TCRdb passed the PCR reads through MiXCR, listing each CDR3 protein once. This table has about 830,000 distinct CDR3 sequences, roughly 15% appearing once. The specimen comprised PBMCs, mostly from graft donor cells, sampled 360 days after TCRalphabeta/CD19-depleted stem cell transplant. The origin of the receptors is a male patient between 10 and 17 years old who had a stem cell transplant for acute lymphoblastic leukemia, so the T cells may come from the graft donor. CDR3s include the opening cysteine and the closing phenylalanine or tryptophan. Each record gives: J gene, clone size, V gene, D gene, CDR3 DNA, CDR3 protein. D genes are given only for firm matches. Size values are once, few and many counts, or a class for expanded clones, and some rows have none.

j_gene: TRBJ2-1
abundance: few
v_gene: TRBV6-4
d_gene: NA
CDR3nt: TGTGCCAGCAGTGACGGAAGCGGGTTATACAATGAGCAGTTCTTC
CDR3aa: CASSDGSGLYNEQFF

j_gene: TRBJ2-7
abundance: few
v_gene: TRBV2
d_gene: TRBD2
CDR3nt: TGTGCCAGCAGTGGGGGGGGGTCTAGCGGGAGGTCCTACGAGCAGTACTTC
CDR3aa: CASSGGGSSGRSYEQYF

j_gene: TRBJ1-1
abundance: many
v_gene: TRBV27
d_gene: NA
CDR3nt: TGTGCCAGCAGTTTAGCGCTAGACCCGAACACTGAAGCTTTCTTT
CDR3aa: CASSLALDPNTEAFF

j_gene: TRBJ2-5
abundance: NA
v_gene: TRBV12-3/TRBV12-4
d_gene: NA
CDR3nt: TGTGCCAGCAAGGGGGGGCGAGAGCGAGAAGAGACCCAGTACTTC
CDR3aa: CASKGGREREETQYF

j_gene: TRBJ2-7
abundance: NA
v_gene: TRBV4-1
d_gene: TRBD2
CDR3nt: TGCGCCAGCAGGACTAGCGGGAGCCGCTCCTACGAGCAGTACTTC
CDR3aa: CASRTSGSRSYEQYF

j_gene: TRBJ2-3
abundance: NA
v_gene: TRBV6-4
d_gene: NA
CDR3nt: TGTGCCAGCCGTAGCACTCCCACCACAGATACGCAGTATTTT
CDR3aa: CASRSTPTTDTQYF

j_gene: TRBJ1-1
abundance: few
v_gene: TRBV5-5
d_gene: TRBD1
CDR3nt: TGTGCCAGCACCAGGACAGGGGACACTGAAGCTTTCTTT
CDR3aa: CASTRTGDTEAFF

j_gene: TRBJ2-7
abundance: NA
v_gene: TRBV4-1
d_gene: TRBD2
CDR3nt: TGCGCCAGCAGCCAAGCCTTCGGACTAGCTGGGTACGAGCAGTACTTC
CDR3aa: CASSQAFGLAGYEQYF

j_gene: TRBJ2-7
abundance: NA
v_gene: TRBV12-3/TRBV12-4
d_gene: NA
CDR3nt: TGTGCCAGCAGTCGCCGGGAACCCTACGAGCAGTACTTC
CDR3aa: CASSRREPYEQYF

j_gene: TRBJ2-6
abundance: few
v_gene: TRBV19
d_gene: NA
CDR3nt: TGTGCCAGTAGCTCCGGGGCGATCTCTGGGGCCAACGTCCTGACTTTC
CDR3aa: CASSSGAISGANVLTF

j_gene: TRBJ1-3
abundance: NA
v_gene: TRBV5-4
d_gene: NA
CDR3nt: TGTGCCAGCAGCCCCAGGGAGTCGGCTGGAAACACCATATATTTT
CDR3aa: CASSPRESAGNTIYF

j_gene: TRBJ2-7
abundance: NA
v_gene: TRBV18
d_gene: TRBD2
CDR3nt: TGTGCCAGCTCACCCTTTGGGGGAGGGCATTGGTCCTACGAGCAGTACTTC
CDR3aa: CASSPFGGGHWSYEQYF

j_gene: TRBJ2-1
abundance: NA
v_gene: TRBV6-2/TRBV6-3
d_gene: TRBD2
CDR3nt: TGTGCCAGCAGTTATGGGACTAGCGGTGGTGAGCAGTTCTTC
CDR3aa: CASSYGTSGGEQFF

j_gene: TRBJ2-7
abundance: NA
v_gene: TRBV5-1
d_gene: NA
CDR3nt: TGCGCCAGCAGCTTGGGAGCTGACCCTTTCTACGAGCAGTACTTC
CDR3aa: CASSLGADPFYEQYF

j_gene: TRBJ2-6
abundance: NA
v_gene: TRBV12-3/TRBV12-4
d_gene: TRBD1
CDR3nt: TGTGCCAGCAGCTACAGGGGGCGAGGTGGGGCCAACGTCCTGACTTTC
CDR3aa: CASSYRGRGGANVLTF

j_gene: TRBJ2-5
abundance: NA
v_gene: TRBV20-1
d_gene: NA
CDR3nt: TGCAGTGCTAGGCCAGGGAAGGGCCAAGAGACCCAGTACTTC
CDR3aa: CSARPGKGQETQYF

j_gene: TRBJ2-1
abundance: NA
v_gene: TRBV10-1
d_gene: TRBD2
CDR3nt: TGCGCCAGCAGTGGGGGACTAGCGGGAAGTGAGCAGTTCTTC
CDR3aa: CASSGGLAGSEQFF